Each of the 5 T cell receptor beta chains below was sequenced from the same sample in a study of blood T cells in healthy people across ages. Together with a sample-barcoded 5' primer, a J-beta primer mix was included in a second PCR lasting about 7 to 11 cycles. TCRdb fed the 5' RACE reads into MiXCR, producing one record per CDR3 protein. The table includes roughly 1,000,000 distinct CDR3 sequences, almost 25% detected once. This sample also appeared in a second study, on T cells of mothers and their children.

The sequencing input was blood. These TCRs come from a girl aged 2-10 years in good health.

A few counts support this clonotype. The chain recombines TRBV27 with TRBJ1-2; 7 bases are a match to TRBD1. This CDR3 contains 14 residues. Germline V lookup: CDR1 MNHEY, CDR2 SMNVEV (reference sequence). The ends lost 5 bases at V and 8 bases at J; junction bases unmatched: 11. The CDR3 sequence: CASSQSDRYGGYTF. The CDR3, as DNA: TGTGCCAGCAGTCAATCGGACAGGTATGGCGGCTACACCTTC.

This clonotype turned up a few times. The chain carries TRBV11-2 and TRBJ2-7; D not certain. CDR3 length: 14 amino acids. Germline values: CDR1 SGHAT, CDR2 FQNNGV. V was cut by 4 bases and J by 0 bases, with 10 bases left in between. The CDR3 reads CASSSGQISYEQYF. CDR3 sequence (DNA): TGTGCCAGCAGCTCCGGGCAGATCTCCTACGAGCAGTACTTC. Using reference TRBV11-2 and TRBJ2-7 for the parts outside the CDR3, the full variable domain is EAGVAQSPRYKIIEKRQSVAFWCNPISGHATLYWYQQILGQGPKLLIQFQNNGVVDDSQLPKDRFSAERLKGVDSTLKIQPAKLEDSAVYLCASSSGQISYEQYFGPGTRLTVT.

This clonotype was seen a handful of times. The rearrangement joins TRBV12-3 or TRBV12-4 to TRBJ2-1, with TRBD2 matching over 8 bases. Losses at the gene ends were 7 bases for V and 3 bases for J; bases not matched to a gene: 5. The CDR3 has 14 residues. CDR3 nucleotides: TGTGCCAGCATAAGCACTAGCGGCTACAATGAGCAGTTCTTC. Protein: CASISTSGYNEQFF.

This clonotype was found many times. At one of its ends the junction is not consistent with the germline gene, which may arise from a read error. The chain carries TRBV5-1 and TRBJ2-7, with D possibly being TRBD2 (5 bases). The CDR3 is made up of 12 amino acids. The germline V gene has CDR1 SGHRS and CDR2 YFSETQ. The CDR3 bases are TGTGCCAGCAGTTTCGAGGGCTACGAGCAGTACTTC. This codes for CASSFEGYEQYF. Drawing the rest from reference TRBV5-1 and TRBJ2-7, the complete variable domain is KAGVTQTPRYLIKTRGQQVTLSCSPISGHRSVSWYQQTPGQGLQFLFEYFSETQRNKGNFPGRFSGRQFSNSRSEMNVSTLELGDSALYLCASSFEGYEQYFGPGTRLTVT.

The chain links TRBV6-5 to TRBJ1-3, with 7 bases identical to TRBD1. Germline V lookup: CDR1 MNHEY, CDR2 SVGAGI. After removal of 0 bases from V and 3 bases from J, the junction contained 17 bases not matched to a gene. The CDR3 is made up of 20 amino acids. The DNA for the CDR3 is TGTGCCAGCAGTTACTCCCGTATTCTACCTTCTCACAGGGGTGGAAACACCATATATTTT. Protein product: CASSYSRILPSHRGGNTIYF.